The sequence of this TCR beta chain was determined in a study of blood T cell repertoires in COVID-19. Overall study context: Acute-phase and convalescent COVID-19 samples originated in the United States, Italy and Spain. PBMCs, B-cell-depleted T cells, or T cells were the source of the cDNA or gDNA that made up the material.

Authors' data handling: Reference gene primers were amplified, and this amplification served to estimate nucleated cell counts. Assay: immunoSEQ multiplex PCR; the TCRdb copy retains only in-frame clones and omits some. V and J calls and clone size are copied from that table; D and trimming were computed from the DNA. This repertoire shows 130,000 to 150,000 clones, 85% found once; its top ten account for about 2.5%. The CDR3 is 15 amino acids. The germline CDR1 and CDR2 sequences are MNHEY and SMNVEV (reference sequence). The V end lost 2 bases, the J end lost 0 bases, and 10 bases lay between the germline ends.

V and J are TRBV27 and TRBJ1-1; D may be TRBD1 (5 bases). The specimen sequenced was peripheral blood. The clonotype was recovered from a human donor with acute or convalescent COVID-19. The donor label of this sample is uncertain. CDR3 loop: CASSLNPGLNTEAFF. The CDR3 DNA reads TGTGCCAGCAGTTTAAATCCAGGGCTGAACACTGAAGCTTTCTTT.